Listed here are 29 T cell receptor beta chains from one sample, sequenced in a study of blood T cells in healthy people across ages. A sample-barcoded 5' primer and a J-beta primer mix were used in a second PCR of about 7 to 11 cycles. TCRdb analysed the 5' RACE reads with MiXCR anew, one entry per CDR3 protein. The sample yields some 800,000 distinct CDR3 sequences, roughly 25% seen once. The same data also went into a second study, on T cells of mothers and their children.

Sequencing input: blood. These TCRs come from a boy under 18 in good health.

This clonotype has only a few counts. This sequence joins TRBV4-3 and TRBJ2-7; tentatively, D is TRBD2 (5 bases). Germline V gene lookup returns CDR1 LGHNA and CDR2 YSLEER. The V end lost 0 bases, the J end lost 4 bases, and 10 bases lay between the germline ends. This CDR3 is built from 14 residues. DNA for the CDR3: TGCGCCAGCAGCCAAGAGCTTTCGGGATACGAGCAGTACTTC. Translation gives CASSQELSGYEQYF.

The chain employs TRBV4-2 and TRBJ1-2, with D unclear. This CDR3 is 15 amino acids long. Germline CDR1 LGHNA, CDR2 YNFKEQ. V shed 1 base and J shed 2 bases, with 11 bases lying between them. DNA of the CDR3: TGTGCCAGCAGCCAAGTATTAGGAGGGAACTATGGCTACACCTTC. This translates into CASSQVLGGNYGYTF.

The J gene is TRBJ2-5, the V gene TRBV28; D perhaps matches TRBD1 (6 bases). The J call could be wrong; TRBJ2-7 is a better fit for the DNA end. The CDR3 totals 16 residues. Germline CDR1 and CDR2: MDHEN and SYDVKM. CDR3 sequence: CASSGLFGTPTYEQYF. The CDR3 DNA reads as TGTGCCAGCAGTGGATTATTCGGGACACCAACCTACGAGCAGTACTTC.

CDR3 DNA sequence: TGCAGTGCTCTGAGGGGACAGAATTCACCCCTCCACTTT. Its protein is CSALRGQNSPLHF. The chain recombines TRBV20-1 with TRBJ1-6; 7 bases line up with TRBD1. The CDR3 is 13 residues long. CDR1 is DFQATT, CDR2 SNEGSKA, per germline (reference sequence). The V gene end was trimmed by 5 bases and the J gene end by 7 bases; junction bases not matched to a gene: 5.

The DNA of the CDR3 is TGCGCCAGCAGCTTGGGAGGCTCCAAATTCCCCACTGAAGCTTTCTTT. This codes for CASSLGGSKFPTEAFF. The chain recombines TRBV5-1 with TRBJ1-1; D is uncertain. The CDR3 runs to 16 residues. V lost 0 bases to trimming and J lost 4 bases, with 16 bases between them. Germline V gene sequence: CDR1 SGHRS, CDR2 YFSETQ.

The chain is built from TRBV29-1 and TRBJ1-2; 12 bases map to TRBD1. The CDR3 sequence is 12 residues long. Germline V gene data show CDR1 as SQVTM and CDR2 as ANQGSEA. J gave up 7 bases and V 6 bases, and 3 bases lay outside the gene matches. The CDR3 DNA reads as TGCAGCGTGGGGACAGGGGGCGTTGGCTACACCTTC. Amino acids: CSVGTGGVGYTF.

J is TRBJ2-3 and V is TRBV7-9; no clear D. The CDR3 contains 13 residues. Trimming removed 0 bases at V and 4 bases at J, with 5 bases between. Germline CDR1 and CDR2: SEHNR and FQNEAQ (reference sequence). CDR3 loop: CASSLAQADTQYF. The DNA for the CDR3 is TGTGCCAGCAGCTTAGCGCAGGCAGATACGCAGTATTTT.

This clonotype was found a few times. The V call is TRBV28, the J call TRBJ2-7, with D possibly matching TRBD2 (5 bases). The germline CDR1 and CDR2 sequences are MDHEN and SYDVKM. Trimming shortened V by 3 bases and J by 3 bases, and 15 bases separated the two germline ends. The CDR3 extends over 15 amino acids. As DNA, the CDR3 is TGTGCCAGCAGTTTCGAGCGGTCGAGAAGCTACGAGCAGTACTTC. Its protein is CASSFERSRSYEQYF.

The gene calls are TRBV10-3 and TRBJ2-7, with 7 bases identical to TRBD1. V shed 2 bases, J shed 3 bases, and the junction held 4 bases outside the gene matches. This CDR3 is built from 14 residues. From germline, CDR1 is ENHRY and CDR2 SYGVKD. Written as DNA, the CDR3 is TGTGCCATCAGTGAGAACAGGGGTAGCTACGAGCAGTACTTC. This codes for CAISENRGSYEQYF.

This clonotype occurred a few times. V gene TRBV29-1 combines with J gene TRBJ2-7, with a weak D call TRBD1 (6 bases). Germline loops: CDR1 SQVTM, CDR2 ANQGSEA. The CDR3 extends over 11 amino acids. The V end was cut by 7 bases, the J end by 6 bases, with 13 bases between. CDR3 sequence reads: CSEKTGTEQYF. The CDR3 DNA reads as TGCAGCGAAAAAACAGGGACCGAGCAGTACTTC.

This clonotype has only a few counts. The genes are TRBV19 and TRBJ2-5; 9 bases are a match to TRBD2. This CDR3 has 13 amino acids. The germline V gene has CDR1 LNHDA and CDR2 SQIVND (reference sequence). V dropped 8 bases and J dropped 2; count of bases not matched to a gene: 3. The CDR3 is CASAGLAQETQYF. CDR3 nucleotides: TGTGCCAGTGCGGGACTAGCTCAAGAGACCCAGTACTTC.

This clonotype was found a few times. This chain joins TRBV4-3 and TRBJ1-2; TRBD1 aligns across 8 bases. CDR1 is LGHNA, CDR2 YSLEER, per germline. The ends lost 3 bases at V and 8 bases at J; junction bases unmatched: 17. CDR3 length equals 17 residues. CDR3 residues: CASSQARTGYSSKGYTF. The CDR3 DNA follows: TGCGCCAGCAGCCAGGCGAGGACAGGGTATTCCTCGAAAGGCTACACCTTC.

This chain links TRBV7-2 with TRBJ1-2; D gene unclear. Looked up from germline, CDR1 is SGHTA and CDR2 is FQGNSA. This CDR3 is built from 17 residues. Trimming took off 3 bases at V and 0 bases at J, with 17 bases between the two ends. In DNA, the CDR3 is TGTGCCAGCAGCTTGGTGGCAGGACTTTTTACTAACTATGGCTACACCTTC. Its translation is CASSLVAGLFTNYGYTF.

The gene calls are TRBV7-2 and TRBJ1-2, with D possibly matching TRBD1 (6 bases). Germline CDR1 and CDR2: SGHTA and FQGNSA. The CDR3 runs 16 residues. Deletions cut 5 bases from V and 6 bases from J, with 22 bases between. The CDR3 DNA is TGTGCCAGCAGCCCTCGTATTACCGGGGGCCAGCATGGCTACACCTTC. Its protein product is CASSPRITGGQHGYTF.

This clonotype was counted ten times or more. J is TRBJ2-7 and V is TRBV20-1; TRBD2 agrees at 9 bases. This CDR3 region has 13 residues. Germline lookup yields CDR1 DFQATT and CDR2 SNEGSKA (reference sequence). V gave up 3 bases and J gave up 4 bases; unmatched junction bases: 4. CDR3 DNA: TGCAGTGCTAGTAGCGGGAGAGTATACGAGCAGTACTTC. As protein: CSASSGRVYEQYF.

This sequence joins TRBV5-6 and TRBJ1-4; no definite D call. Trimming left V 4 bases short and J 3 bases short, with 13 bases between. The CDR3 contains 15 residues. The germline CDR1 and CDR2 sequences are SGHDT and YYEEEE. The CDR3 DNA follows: TGTGCCAGCAGCCGTGCCAGGCGGCCTAATGAAAAACTGTTTTTT. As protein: CASSRARRPNEKLFF.

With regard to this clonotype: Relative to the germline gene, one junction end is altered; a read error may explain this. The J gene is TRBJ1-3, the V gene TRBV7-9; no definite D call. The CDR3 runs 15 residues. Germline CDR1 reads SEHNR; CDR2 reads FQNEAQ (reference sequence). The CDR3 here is CASSTRGSSGNTIYF. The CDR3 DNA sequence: TGCGCCAGCAGCACACGAGGGTCTTCTGGAAACACCATATATTTT.

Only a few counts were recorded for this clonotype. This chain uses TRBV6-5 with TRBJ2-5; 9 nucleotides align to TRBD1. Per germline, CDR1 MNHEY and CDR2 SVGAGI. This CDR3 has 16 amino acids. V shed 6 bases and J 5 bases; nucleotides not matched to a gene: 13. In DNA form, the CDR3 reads TGTGCCAGCAGGCCCTCAGTTTACAGGGGGCGGGAGACCCAGTACTTC. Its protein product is CASRPSVYRGRETQYF.

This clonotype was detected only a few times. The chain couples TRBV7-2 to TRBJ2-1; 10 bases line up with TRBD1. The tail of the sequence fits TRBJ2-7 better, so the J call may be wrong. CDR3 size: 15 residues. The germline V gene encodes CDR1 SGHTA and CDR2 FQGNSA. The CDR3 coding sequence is TGTGCCAGCAGCTTAACCAGACAGGGGGCGGGCGAGCAGTACTTC. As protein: CASSLTRQGAGEQYF.

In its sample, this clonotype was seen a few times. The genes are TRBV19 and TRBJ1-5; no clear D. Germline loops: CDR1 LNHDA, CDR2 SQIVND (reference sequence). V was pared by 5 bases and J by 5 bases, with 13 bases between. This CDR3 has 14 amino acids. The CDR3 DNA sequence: TGTGCCAGTAGTGCACCGGGATTATATCAGCCCCAGCATTTT. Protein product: CASSAPGLYQPQHF.

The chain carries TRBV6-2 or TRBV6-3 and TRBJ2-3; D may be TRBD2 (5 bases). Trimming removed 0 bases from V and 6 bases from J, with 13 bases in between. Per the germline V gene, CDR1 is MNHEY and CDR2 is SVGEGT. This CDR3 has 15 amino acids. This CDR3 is CASSYSPGSGDTQYF. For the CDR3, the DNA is TGTGCCAGCAGTTACTCCCCGGGGTCGGGGGATACGCAGTATTTT.

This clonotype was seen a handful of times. In DNA, the CDR3 is TGTGCCAGCAGTGAGGACAGCGACAATGAGCAGTTCTTC. This encodes CASSEDSDNEQFF. V is TRBV2 and J is TRBJ2-5, with D possibly matching TRBD1 (6 bases). The assigned J gene may be wrong: the sequence end matches TRBJ2-1 better. The CDR3 sequence is 13 residues long. Germline CDR1 and CDR2: SNHLY and FYNNEI.

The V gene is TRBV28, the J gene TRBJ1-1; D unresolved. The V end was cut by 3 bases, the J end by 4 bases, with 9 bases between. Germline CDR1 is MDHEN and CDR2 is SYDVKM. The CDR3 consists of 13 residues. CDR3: CASSFRRGTEAFF. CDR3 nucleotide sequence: TGTGCCAGCAGTTTCCGTCGGGGCACTGAAGCTTTCTTT.

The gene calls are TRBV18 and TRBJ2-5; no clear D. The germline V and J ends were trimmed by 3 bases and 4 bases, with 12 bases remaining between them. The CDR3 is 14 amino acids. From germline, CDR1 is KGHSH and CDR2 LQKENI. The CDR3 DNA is TGTGCCAGCTCACCCGACTGGGTACGAGAGACCCAGTACTTC. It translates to CASSPDWVRETQYF.

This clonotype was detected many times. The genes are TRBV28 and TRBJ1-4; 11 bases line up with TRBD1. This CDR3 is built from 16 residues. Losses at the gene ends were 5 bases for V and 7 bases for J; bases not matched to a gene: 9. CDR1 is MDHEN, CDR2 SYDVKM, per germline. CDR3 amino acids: CASSPSSGTGGEKLFF. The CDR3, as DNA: TGTGCCAGCAGTCCTTCCTCCGGGACAGGGGGTGAAAAACTGTTTTTT.

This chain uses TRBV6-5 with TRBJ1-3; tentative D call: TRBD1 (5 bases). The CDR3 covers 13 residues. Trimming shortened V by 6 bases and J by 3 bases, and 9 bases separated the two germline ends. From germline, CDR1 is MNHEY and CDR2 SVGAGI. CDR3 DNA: TGTGCCAGCAGCGGGACCCTTGGAAACACCATATATTTT. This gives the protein CASSGTLGNTIYF.

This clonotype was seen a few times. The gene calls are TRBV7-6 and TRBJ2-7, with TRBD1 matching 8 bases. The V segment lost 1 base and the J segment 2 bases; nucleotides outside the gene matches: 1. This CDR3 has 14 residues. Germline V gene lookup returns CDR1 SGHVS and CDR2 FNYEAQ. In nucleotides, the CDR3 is TGTGCCAGCAGCTTAGACAGGGGGGCCTACGAGCAGTACTTC. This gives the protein CASSLDRGAYEQYF.

This CDR3 is CASSLLGTGNSEQYF. As DNA, the CDR3 is TGTGCCAGCAGTTTACTCGGGACAGGGAACTCCGAGCAGTACTTC. The gene calls are TRBV27 and TRBJ2-7, with 9 bases fitting TRBD1. The CDR3 is 15 residues long. The V and J ends lost 2 bases and 6 bases, in that order; junction bases with no gene match: 8. The germline V gene has CDR1 MNHEY and CDR2 SMNVEV (reference sequence).

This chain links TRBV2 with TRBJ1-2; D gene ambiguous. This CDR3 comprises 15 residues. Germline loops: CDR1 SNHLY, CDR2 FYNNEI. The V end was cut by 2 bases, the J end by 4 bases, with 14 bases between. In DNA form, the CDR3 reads TGTGCCAGCAGTGAAAACCCCGGACCCCTCTATGGCTACACCTTC. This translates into CASSENPGPLYGYTF.